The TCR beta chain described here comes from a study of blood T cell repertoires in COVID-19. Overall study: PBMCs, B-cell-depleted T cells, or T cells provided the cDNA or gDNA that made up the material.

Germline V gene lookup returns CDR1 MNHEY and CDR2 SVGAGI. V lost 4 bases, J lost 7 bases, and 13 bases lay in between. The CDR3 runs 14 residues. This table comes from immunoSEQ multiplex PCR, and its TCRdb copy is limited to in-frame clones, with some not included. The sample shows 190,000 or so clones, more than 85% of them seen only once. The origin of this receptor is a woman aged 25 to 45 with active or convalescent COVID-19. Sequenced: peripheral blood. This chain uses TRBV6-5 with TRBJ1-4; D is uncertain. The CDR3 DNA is TGTGCCAGCAGTTCGGGTGCAAATGGTGAAAAACTGTTTTTT. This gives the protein CASSSGANGEKLFF.